This TCR beta chain was captured in a study of blood T cell repertoires in COVID-19 (dated by TCRdb to 2020 to 2021). A note on the overall study: Samples covering the acute and convalescent phases of COVID-19 were provided by collaborators in the United States, Italy and Spain. Deeply sampled blood TCRbeta repertoires from subjects exposed to, actively infected with, or recovered from COVID-19 were included in the dataset. The repertoires were made available in a free public database intended to serve as a resource for research on the immune response to SARS-CoV-2. Sample metadata almost always included a de-identified subject ID, COVID-19 status, age in years and sex. Where HLA class I and class II types were available, the types were taken from metadata supplied by the sample provider, not from assay-based typing. The prospective study material was composed of cDNA or gDNA derived from T cells, B-cell-depleted T cells, or PBMCs. Samples were obtained from the ongoing ImmuneRACE study (first 160 participants) and from 1,254 subjects provided by 6 global collaborators.

TCRbeta CDR3 regions were amplified from genomic DNA using the immunoSEQ Assay, a bias-controlled multiplex PCR. The study's processing was this. Nucleated cell counts per sample were estimated from amplification of reference gene primers within the assay. Sequence reads were collapsed and filtered to measure the absolute abundance of every unique TCRbeta CDR3 rearrangement. For each sample, productive Simpson clonality was calculated as the square root of Simpson's diversity index over productive rearrangements. TCRdb carries this immuneACCESS record with in-frame sequences only. Its versions omit some clonotypes, under half of them owing to an unresolved V gene in the studies checked, with the rest unexplained. V and J calls and clone size are given by that table; D and trimming were obtained from the DNA. The sample includes approximately 91,000 clones, with approximately 76% observed a single time. The ten largest clones capture around 7% of the sample.

What the authors observed across the whole study: How much clinical and demographic metadata was included differed by source and by participant, and the metadata was provided uncurated.

Whole blood was collected in K2EDTA tubes by collaborating institutions according to the institutions' own protocols. For TCRbeta analysis, collaborator samples were shipped as frozen whole blood, as isolated PBMCs, or as DNA extracted from either sample type. The germline V gene sets CDR1 to SNHLY and CDR2 to FYNNEI. The CDR3 goes from the cysteine to the phenylalanine over 17 residues. The DNA shown is the 51-base CDR3, in frame from base 1. V is cut by 1 base and J by 0 bases, and the space between the germline ends is 13 bases. In the case of this clone: The antigen it recognizes is unknown. Per-base quality was not reported, and no clone a single base away is much larger than it.

The sequence was obtained from a man between 65 and 85 years old with acute or convalescent COVID-19. Input material: peripheral blood. The chain is encoded by TRBV2 joined to TRBJ1-5, with a tentative D gene TRBD1 over 5 matching bases. The CDR3 amino acid sequence is: CASSEGWGKDSNQPQHF. The sequenced DNA: TGTGCCAGCAGTGAAGGATGGGGCAAGGATAGCAATCAGCCCCAGCATTTT. Supplemented by the reference TRBV2 and TRBJ1-5 proteins around the CDR3, the complete variable domain is EPEVTQTPSHQVTQMGQEVILRCVPISNHLYFYWYRQILGQKVEFLVSFYNNEISEKSEIFDDQFSVERPDGSNFTLKIRSTKLEDSAMYFCASSEGWGKDSNQPQHFGDGTRLSIL.